This T cell receptor beta chain is from a study of blood T cell repertoires in COVID-19. Study at large: The analysed material was cDNA or gDNA that came from T cells, B-cell-depleted T cells, or PBMCs.

Original analysis: The authors estimated nucleated cell counts from reference gene primer amplification. Measured with immunoSEQ multiplex PCR; TCRdb has only the in-frame clones, and not every one. The V and J calls and clone size were taken over from that table, and D and trimming were inferred from the DNA. The sample contains nearly 350,000 clones, more than 70% of which appear only once. This sequence originates from a man aged 30-40 years with active or convalescent COVID-19. Sequenced sample: peripheral blood.

The chain's CDR3 is CATSDPGEGGYTF. In nucleotides, the CDR3 is TGTGCCACCAGTGATCCCGGAGAGGGAGGCTACACCTTC. The chain recombines TRBV24-1 with TRBJ1-2; D is unclear. V lost 3 bases, J lost 8 bases, and 12 bases lay in between. CDR1 and CDR2 (germline): KGHDR, SFDVKD. This CDR3 is 13 amino acids long.